This T cell receptor (beta chain) was identified in a study of cytomegalovirus exposure and HLA in healthy donors. Study-level points and caveats: HLA alleles were associated with 17,000 or so TCR beta sequences in a later analysis at 0.05 false discovery rate.

A word on this clone: Its matching antigen is unknown.

Primers included in the PCR were 60 Vbeta and 13 Jbeta primers. Assay: immunoSEQ multiplex PCR; the TCRdb copy retains only in-frame clones and omits some. The table lists around 270,000 clones, about four fifths of them singletons. This CDR3 comprises 14 residues. The J segment lost 0 bases and the V segment lost 6 bases, leaving 5 bases of the junction unmatched. Germline CDR1 is MDHEN and CDR2 is SYDVKM. This clonotype originated in a girl aged 2-9 years in good health and CMV-seronegative. The sequencing input was PBMCs. The gene calls are TRBV28 and TRBJ2-7, with 7 bases matching TRBD1. The chain's CDR3 is CASRLDRISYEQYF. The CDR3 coding sequence is TGTGCCAGCAGACTGGACAGGATCTCCTACGAGCAGTACTTC. Together with reference TRBV28 and TRBJ2-7, the CDR3 gives the full variable domain: DVKVTQSSRYLVKRTGEKVFLECVQDMDHENMFWYRQDPGLGLRLIYFSYDVKMKEKGDIPEGYSVSREKKERFSLILESASTNQTSMYLCASRLDRISYEQYFGPGTRLTVT.